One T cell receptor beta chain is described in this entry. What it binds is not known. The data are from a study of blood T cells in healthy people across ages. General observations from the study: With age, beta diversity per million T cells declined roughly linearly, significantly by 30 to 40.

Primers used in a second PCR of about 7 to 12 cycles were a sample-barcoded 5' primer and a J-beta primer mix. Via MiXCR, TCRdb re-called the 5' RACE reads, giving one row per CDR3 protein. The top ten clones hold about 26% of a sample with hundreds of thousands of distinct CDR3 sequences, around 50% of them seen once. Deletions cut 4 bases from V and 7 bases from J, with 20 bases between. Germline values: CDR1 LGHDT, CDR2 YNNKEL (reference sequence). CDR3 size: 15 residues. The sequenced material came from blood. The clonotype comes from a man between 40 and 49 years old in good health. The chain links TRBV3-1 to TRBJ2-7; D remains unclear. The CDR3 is CASSPRTNTHNEQYF. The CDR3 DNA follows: TGTGCCAGCAGCCCACGGACGAATACCCACAATGAGCAGTACTTC.